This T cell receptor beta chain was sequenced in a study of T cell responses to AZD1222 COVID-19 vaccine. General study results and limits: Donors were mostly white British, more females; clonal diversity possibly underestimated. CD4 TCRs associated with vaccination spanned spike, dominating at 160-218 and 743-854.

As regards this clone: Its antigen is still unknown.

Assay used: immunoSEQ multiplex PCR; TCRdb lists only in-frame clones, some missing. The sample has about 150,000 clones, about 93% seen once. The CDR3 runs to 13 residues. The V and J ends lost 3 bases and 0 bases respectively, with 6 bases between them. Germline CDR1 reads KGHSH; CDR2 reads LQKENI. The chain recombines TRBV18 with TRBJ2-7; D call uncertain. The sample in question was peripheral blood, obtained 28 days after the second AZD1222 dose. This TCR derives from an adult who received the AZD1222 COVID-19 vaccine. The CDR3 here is CASSPVSSYEQYF. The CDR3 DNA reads TGTGCCAGCTCACCGGTGAGCTCCTACGAGCAGTACTTC.